This T cell receptor (beta chain) was profiled in a study of cytomegalovirus exposure and HLA in healthy donors. At the level of the study: Findings of an earlier analysis included about 100 million unique TCR beta sequences from roughly 190 million T cells. Of around 410 genotyped donors, roughly 81% grouped in the Caucasian-associated ancestry cluster.

Amplification used 60 Vbeta primers and 13 Jbeta primers. The method was immunoSEQ multiplex PCR; TCRdb's version includes in-frame clones alone and lacks a portion of them. The sample carries approximately 130,000 clones, over 70% recorded once. A few counts support this clone. Sampled while nominally healthy, donors likely had unrecorded immune exposures. This receptor was identified in a woman aged 50 to 60 in good health and CMV-seropositive. The sample comprised PBMCs.

The DNA for the CDR3 is TGTGCCAGCAGGGGACAGGGGGGAAATCAGCCCCAGCATTTT. This encodes CASRGQGGNQPQHF. The rearrangement joins TRBV6-1 to TRBJ1-5; 11 bases map to TRBD1. CDR3 length: 14 residues. From germline, CDR1 is MNHNS and CDR2 SASEGT. Trimming took 6 bases from V and 4 from J; bases not matched to a gene: 2.